This section outlines one T cell receptor (beta chain) sequence together with its context. What it recognizes is unknown. This sample was included in a study of cytomegalovirus exposure and HLA in healthy donors. Turning to the study itself: The roughly 110 validation repertoires matched the 600 to 700 first-cohort repertoires in platform, a later analysis reported.

The study, taken as a whole, reports: The classifier was said to identify cytomegalovirus status with high specificity and sensitivity. Some TCR beta chains (164 of them) were listed as cytomegalovirus-associated.

Clones were sequenced by immunoSEQ multiplex PCR, and TCRdb holds only the in-frame ones, with some missing. The sample carries some 170,000 clones, approximately 86% recorded once. The CDR3 consists of 16 residues. The ends were cut back, 0 bases at V and 0 bases at J, with 9 bases in the middle. The germline V gene encodes CDR1 LGHNA and CDR2 YNFKEQ. Sequencing was carried out using PBMCs. The V call is TRBV4-2, the J call TRBJ2-1; D not certain. This clonotype originated in a woman aged 18-29 years in good health and CMV-seronegative. This CDR3 reads CASSQETVSSYNEQFF. CDR3 sequence (DNA): TGTGCCAGCAGCCAAGAAACCGTGAGCTCCTACAATGAGCAGTTCTTC.